This TCR beta chain comes out of a study of T-cell memory formation after mild COVID-19. Germline V gene sequence: CDR1 SGHDN, CDR2 FVKESK. V gave up 4 bases and J gave up 5 bases; unmatched junction bases: 11. This CDR3 is built from 18 residues. There are a few counts of this clonotype. Barcoded TCR alpha and TCR beta cDNA libraries with UMIs came from 5'RACE using constant-segment primers. Using its own MiXCR run on the 5' RACE reads, TCRdb lists one record per CDR3 protein. Counted here are hundreds of thousands of distinct CDR3 sequences, about a sixth occurring once; the ten biggest clones make up around 20%.

Input material: PBMCs or a T cell subset sorted from them (not recorded which). The TCR comes from a man between 18 and 35 years old who had mild COVID-19 (a few samples of this study predate the infection). Cell type and time point are not known. V usage is TRBV14 and J usage is TRBJ2-3; TRBD2 matches 14 bases. CDR3 region: CASSRLMTSGGARDTQYF. In nucleotides, the CDR3 is TGTGCCAGCAGCCGACTCATGACTAGCGGGGGGGCCAGAGATACGCAGTATTTT. The whole variable domain, filled in from reference TRBV14 and TRBJ2-3, reads EAGVTQFPSHSVIEKGQTVTLRCDPISGHDNLYWYRRVMGKEIKFLLHFVKESKQDESGMPNNRFLAERTGGTYSTLKVQPAELEDSGVYFCASSRLMTSGGARDTQYFGPGTRLTVL.